This TCR beta chain appears in the sequencing data of a study of T cells of healthy individuals. V was cut by 3 bases and J by 5 bases, with 8 bases left in between. The CDR3 is 13 residues long. Looked up from germline, CDR1 is SNHLY and CDR2 is FYNNEI. This clonotype was observed many times. TCRdb ran MiXCR on the 5' RACE reads and lists one entry per CDR3 protein. The sample shows 60,000 to 70,000 distinct CDR3 sequences, roughly 16% of them seen only once. The chain is built from TRBV2 and TRBJ1-5; D possibly corresponds to TRBD1 (6 bases). The sequence came from a human donor in good health. CDR3 nucleotides: TGTGCCAGCAGTGACAGGGGTCATCAGCCCCAGCATTTT. Translation: CASSDRGHQPQHF.